One sample yielded the 10 T cell receptor beta chains listed below, sequenced in a study of tumor-infiltrating lymphocytes in primary liver carcinoma. A primer matching the constant region was used to make TCR beta cDNA from around 460 ng of total RNA. Investigators got TCR beta libraries out of three nested multiplex PCR rounds, done with slightly modified ARM-PCR. Rounds one and two of PCR, each of about 10 cycles, were primed with TRBV1-TRBV30 forward primers and a C-beta reverse primer. MiXCR, run by TCRdb on the multiplex PCR reads, gives a single entry per CDR3 protein. Of 300,000 to 350,000 distinct CDR3 sequences in the sample, around three fifths were seen once. Germline DNA was also extracted, with blood RNA taken from unsorted whole blood. Source material: peripheral blood. The receptor source for this set is a young woman with primary liver carcinoma and hepatitis B virus infection.

CDR3 bases: TGTGCCAGTAGTACAGGTCGGATTGAGGCCGAAGCTTTCTTT. The encoded protein is CASSTGRIEAEAFF. The V gene is TRBV19, the J gene TRBJ1-1; D is unresolved. Germline lookup yields CDR1 LNHDA and CDR2 SQIVND (reference sequence). The V gene lost 4 bases and the J gene lost 8 bases, with 17 bases spanning the gap. The CDR3 loop spans 14 amino acids.

This clonotype was seen a few times. This rearrangement joins TRBV7-3 to TRBJ2-1; tentatively, D is TRBD2 (6 bases). This CDR3 contains 18 residues. CDR1 and CDR2 from the germline V gene are SGHTA and FQGTGA. Trimming removed 5 bases from V and 4 bases from J, with 24 bases in between. CDR3 sequence reads: CASSPTRGREVSYNEQFF. In nucleotides, the CDR3 is TGTGCCAGCAGCCCCACCCGGGGAAGGGAGGTATCGTACAATGAGCAGTTCTTC.

On this clonotype: A read error may account for a junction end that differs from germline. This chain joins TRBV5-4 and TRBJ2-7; 9 nucleotides line up with TRBD2. The CDR3 has 15 amino acids. The germline gives CDR1 SGHNT, CDR2 YYREEE (reference sequence). CDR3: CASSLKAGGTYERYF. CDR3 nucleotide sequence: TGTGCCAGCAGCTTGAAAGCGGGAGGAACCTACGAGCGGTACTTC.

This clonotype was seen at least ten times. The chain couples TRBV29-1 to TRBJ2-3; D is ambiguous. The CDR3 totals 14 residues. V lost 6 bases to trimming and J lost 1 base, with 14 bases between them. Germline CDR1 and CDR2: SQVTM and ANQGSEA. Written as DNA, the CDR3 is TGCAGCGTCCGACTTCTCGCTGGCACAGATACGCAGTATTTT. Protein: CSVRLLAGTDTQYF.

Worth noting for this clonotype: It is unclear where the CDR3 begins or ends on the DNA, so no DNA is shown, and the CDR3 is as TCRdb lists it. The V gene is TRBV29-1, the J gene TRBJ2-1; TRBD1 is the table's D call, not checked against the DNA. The CDR3 is 13 residues long, counting both termini. Looked up from germline, CDR1 is SQVTM and CDR2 is ANQGSEA. The CDR3 region is CRVGWGAGNEHFF.

About this clonotype itself: This may arise from a read error, as a much more abundant clone is one base away. The CDR3 does not end in the conserved phenylalanine or tryptophan, so this is likely a read error. The gene calls are TRBV4-2 and TRBJ2-7; no firm D call. Trimming took 0 bases from V and 2 from J, leaving 8 bases between them. This CDR3 has 14 amino acids. Germline assignment: CDR1 LGHNA and CDR2 YNFKEQ. CDR3: CASSQDLGAYEQYL. CDR3 in DNA: TGTGCCAGCAGCCAAGATCTCGGCGCCTACGAGCAGTACCTC.

The chain recombines TRBV6-1 with TRBJ2-7, with D unresolved. Germline V CDR1 and CDR2: MNHNS, SASEGT. The CDR3 extends over 14 amino acids. V lost 4 bases and J lost 7, with 17 bases in between. Here the CDR3 reads CASSVGPTTKEQYF. The CDR3 DNA reads TGTGCCAGCAGTGTAGGACCAACCACCAAGGAGCAGTACTTC.

Only one count was recorded for this clonotype. Possible read error: a much larger clone is one base away. The chain carries TRBV29-1 and TRBJ2-1; D possibly corresponds to TRBD2 (6 bases). Per germline, CDR1 SQVTM and CDR2 ANQGSEA. The CDR3 extends over 16 amino acids. The CDR3 bases are TGCGGCGTTGAAGGATCTGCTAGCGCCTACAACAATGAGCAGTTCTTC. Amino acids: CGVEGSASAYNNEQFF.

The chain combines TRBV7-9 with TRBJ1-2, with D unclear. CDR3 length equals 14 residues. Between the trimmed V and J ends, which lost 0 bases and 2 bases, there was a span of 7 bases. The germline V gene has CDR1 SEHNR and CDR2 FQNEAQ (reference sequence). The CDR3 is CASSLASTNYGYTF. Written as DNA, the CDR3 is TGTGCCAGCAGCTTAGCGTCGACGAACTATGGCTACACCTTC.

The chain couples TRBV5-4 to TRBJ2-5; 11 bases fit TRBD1. The J segment lost 2 bases and the V segment lost 3 bases, leaving 6 bases of the junction unmatched. The CDR3 is made up of 16 amino acids. CDR1 and CDR2 from the germline V gene are SGHNT and YYREEE (reference sequence). The CDR3 coding sequence is TGTGCCAGCAGCTCCTGGACAGGGGGCGGTCAAGAGACCCAGTACTTC. This codes for CASSSWTGGGQETQYF.